This is a list of T cell receptor gamma chains from one sample in a study of Vδ1+ human thymocytes. TCRdb re-called clones from the multiplex PCR reads using CATT. This sample has 6,500 to 10,000 gamma-chain clones, with roughly 50% found just once. The sample comprised Vdelta1+ gamma-delta thymocytes from the thymus. Receptors were obtained from a girl less than two years old who had congenital heart surgery. The CDR3 runs from the conserved cysteine through the conserved F or W. Size tells how often a clone was seen (once, few, many) or the class of an expanded clone, and some rows leave it out.

clone size	V gene	J gene	CDR3 protein	CDR3 DNA
few	TRGV9	TRGJ1/TRGJ2	CALWEGPEKLF	TGTGCCTTGTGGGAGGGCCCCGAGAAACTCTTT
few	TRGV3	TRGJ1/TRGJ2	CATWDRRNYKKLF	TGTGCCACCTGGGACAGGCGGAATTATAAGAAGCTCTTT
few	TRGV9	TRGJP2	CALWEADWIKTF	TGTGCCTTGTGGGAGGCCGATTGGATCAAGACGTTT
.	TRGV3	TRGJ1/TRGJ2	CATWDRHEAYKKLF	TGTGCCACCTGGGACAGGCATGAAGCTTATAAGAAACTCTTT
few	TRGV4	TRGJ1/TRGJ2	CATWDESHLKKLF	TGTGCCACCTGGGATGAAAGCCATTTAAAGAAACTCTTT
.	TRGV2	TRGJ1/TRGJ2	CATWDSPVKIF	TGTGCCACCTGGGACTCCCCCGTCAAAATCTTT
few	TRGV2	TRGJ1/TRGJ2	CATWDGRRRYYKKLF	TGTGCCACCTGGGACGGGCGAAGGAGATATTATAAGAAACTCTTT
few	TRGV9	TRGJ1/TRGJ2	CALWEAYYKKLF	TGTGCCTTGTGGGAGGCCTATTATAAGAAACTCTTT
.	TRGV3	TRGJ1/TRGJ2	CATWVPGGDYKKLF	TGTGCCACCTGGGTGCCAGGTGGAGATTATAAGAAACTCTTT
.	TRGV8	TRGJP1	CATWGGIYTTGWFKIF	TGTGCCACCTGGGGGGGGATCTATACCACTGGTTGGTTCAAGATATTT
few	TRGV9	TRGJP	CALWEVKSLQELGKKIKVF	TGTGCCTTGTGGGAGGTGAAGAGCCTCCAAGAGTTGGGCAAAAAAATCAAGGTATTT
few	TRGV9	TRGJ1/TRGJ2	CALWEVRDDYKKLF	TGTGCCTTGTGGGAGGTGCGGGATGATTATAAGAAACTCTTT
few	TRGV3	TRGJ1/TRGJ2	CATWDSKKLF	TGTGCCACCTGGGACAGTAAGAAACTCTTT
.	TRGV1	TRGJ1/TRGJ2	CATWDRPRKLF	TGTGCCACCTGGGACAGGCCCCGGAAACTCTTT
.	TRGV3	TRGJ1/TRGJ2	CATWDTDEMGYKKLF	TGTGCCACCTGGGACACGGATGAAATGGGTTATAAGAAACTCTTT
.	TRGV9	TRGJP	CALWGIGLGKKIKVF	TGTGCCTTGTGGGGGATAGGGTTGGGCAAAAAAATCAAGGTATTT
.	TRGV9	TRGJP1	CALWENTTGWFKIF	TGTGCCTTGTGGGAGAATACCACTGGTTGGTTCAAGATATTT
few	TRGV2	TRGJ1/TRGJ2	CATWDGRYKKLF	TGTGCCACCTGGGACGGGAGATATAAGAAACTCTTT
few	TRGV8	TRGJ1/TRGJ2	CATWDRLYYKKLF	TGTGCCACCTGGGATAGGCTTTATTATAAGAAACTCTTT
.	TRGV8	TRGJ1/TRGJ2	CATWDHYKKLF	TGTGCCACCTGGGACCATTATAAGAAACTCTTT
few	TRGV2	TRGJP2	CATWDGRGSDWIKTF	TGTGCCACCTGGGACGGGCGCGGTAGTGATTGGATCAAGACGTTT
few	TRGV2	TRGJ1/TRGJ2	CATWDGLQKLF	TGTGCCACCTGGGACGGGCTCCAGAAACTCTTT
.	TRGV8	TRGJ1/TRGJ2	CATWAPYYKKLF	TGTGCCACCTGGGCCCCTTATTATAAGAAACTCTTT
few	TRGV8	TRGJP2	CATWDSSSDWIKTF	TGTGCCACCTGGGATTCTAGTAGTGATTGGATCAAGACGTTT
.	TRGV3	TRGJ1/TRGJ2	CATWDERHYKKLF	TGTGCCACCTGGGACGAGCGTCATTATAAGAAACTCTTT
few	TRGV3	TRGJ1/TRGJ2	CATWDRPYYYKKLF	TGTGCCACCTGGGACAGGCCGTATTATTATAAGAAACTCTTT
few	TRGV3	TRGJ1/TRGJ2	CATWDRLGRTNYYKKLF	TGTGCCACCTGGGACAGGCTTGGGAGGACTAATTATTATAAGAAACTCTTT
.	TRGV3	TRGJ1/TRGJ2	CATWDRRQGYKKLF	TGTGCCACCTGGGACAGGCGGCAAGGCTATAAGAAACTCTTT
few	TRGV2	TRGJ1/TRGJ2	CATWDGRGYKKLF	TGTGCCACCTGGGACGGGCGGGGTTATAAGAAACTCTTT
few	TRGV9	TRGJ1/TRGJ2	CALWEGAPYYKKLF	TGTGCCTTGTGGGAGGGGGCCCCTTATTATAAGAAACTCTTT
.	TRGV9	TRGJ1/TRGJ2	CALWEGNYYKKLF	TGTGCCTTGTGGGAGGGTAATTATTATAAGAAACTCTTT